A single sample gave rise to the 25 T cell receptor beta chains below, sequenced in a study of cytomegalovirus exposure and HLA in healthy donors. Vbeta (60) and Jbeta (13) primers were used in the PCR. Using immunoSEQ multiplex PCR, the repertoire was profiled, and TCRdb retains in-frame clones only, with some absent. The sample yields 130,000 to 150,000 clones, around three quarters seen once. Sequencing was carried out using PBMCs. All receptors derive from a man aged 35-49 years in good health and CMV-seropositive.

Only a few counts were recorded for this clone. V is TRBV4-2 and J is TRBJ1-1; 8 bases map to TRBD1. Unmatched junction bases numbered 0, after V lost 3 bases and J lost 0 bases. Germline V CDR1 and CDR2: LGHNA, YNFKEQ. The CDR3 runs 14 residues. CDR3 sequence: CASSQDRVNTEAFF. The CDR3 DNA reads TGTGCCAGCAGCCAGGACAGGGTGAACACTGAAGCTTTCTTT.

The V and J genes are TRBV12-5 and TRBJ2-7, with 11 bases identical to TRBD2. The CDR3 consists of 14 residues. The V gene's germline CDR1 is LGHNT and CDR2 FRNRAP. The V and J ends lost 3 bases and 6 bases, in that order; junction bases with no gene match: 4. The chain's CDR3 is CASGFSGRASEQYF. The CDR3 region has the DNA TGTGCTAGTGGTTTTAGCGGGAGGGCCAGCGAGCAGTACTTC.

The rearrangement uses TRBV2 and TRBJ1-4, with D maybe TRBD1 (5 bases). V lost 6 bases and J lost 4, with 12 bases in between. The CDR3 is 14 residues long. Germline CDR1 is SNHLY and CDR2 is FYNNEI. DNA for the CDR3: TGTGCCAGCAGCCGCGGGGCTCTTAATGAAAAACTGTTTTTT. Amino acid sequence: CASSRGALNEKLFF.

The J gene is TRBJ1-1, the V gene TRBV28, with D perhaps TRBD1 (5 bases). The CDR3 has 16 amino acids. Trimming pared 6 bases from V and 1 base from J, leaving 18 bases between. Germline CDR1 MDHEN, CDR2 SYDVKM. Here the CDR3 reads CASSPIFPTGNTEAFF. DNA of the CDR3: TGTGCCAGCAGCCCCATATTTCCAACAGGGAACACTGAAGCTTTCTTT.

Written as DNA, the CDR3 is TGTGCCAGCAGTTCCGCCGGCTCTGGAAACACCATATATTTT. The encoded protein is CASSSAGSGNTIYF. The chain recombines TRBV27 with TRBJ1-3; D is undetermined. This CDR3 is 14 amino acids long. CDR1 is MNHEY and CDR2 is SMNVEV in the germline V gene (reference sequence). The V gene lost 4 bases and the J gene lost 0 bases, with 7 bases spanning the gap.

CDR3 sequence: CASSPRSAGNAEAFF. CDR3 nucleotides: TGTGCCAGCAGCCCTCGGTCGGCAGGCAACGCTGAAGCTTTCTTT. V gene TRBV7-2 combines with J gene TRBJ1-1, with unresolved D. The CDR3 extends over 15 amino acids. Trimming took off 5 bases at V and 6 bases at J, with 19 bases between the two ends. Per the germline V gene, CDR1 is SGHTA and CDR2 is FQGNSA.

The chain has TRBV14 and TRBJ2-7; D might be TRBD2 (6 bases). The germline V gene has CDR1 SGHDN and CDR2 FVKESK. The V end was cut by 1 base, the J end by 5 bases, with 15 bases between. The CDR3 has 15 residues. CDR3 sequence (DNA): TGTGCCAGCAGCCAAGTAGGAGGGGTAAAAAACGAGCAGTACTTC. Its protein product is CASSQVGGVKNEQYF. Looking up the rest from reference TRBV14 and TRBJ2-7 gives the full variable domain: EAGVTQFPSHSVIEKGQTVTLRCDPISGHDNLYWYRRVMGKEIKFLLHFVKESKQDESGMPNNRFLAERTGGTYSTLKVQPAELEDSGVYFCASSQVGGVKNEQYFGPGTRLTVT.

In regard to this clone: One end of the junction does not line up with germline, which may come from a read error. The gene calls are TRBV5-6 and TRBJ2-5; D perhaps matches TRBD1 (6 bases). This CDR3 region has 14 residues. The germline V gene has CDR1 SGHDT and CDR2 YYEEEE. CDR3 protein: CASTLDRRQETQYF. The CDR3 DNA reads TGTGCCAGCACCTTGGACAGAAGACAAGAGACCCAGTACTTC.

The chain links TRBV4-2 to TRBJ2-3, with D tentatively TRBD1 (5 bases). Germline values: CDR1 LGHNA, CDR2 YNFKEQ. Trimming pared 5 bases from V and 2 bases from J, leaving 14 bases between. This CDR3 contains 15 residues. CDR3 loop: CASSFQGGVTDTQYF. DNA for the CDR3: TGTGCCAGCAGCTTCCAGGGTGGGGTCACAGATACGCAGTATTTT.

This clone was observed a handful of times. V and J are TRBV9 and TRBJ1-5, with 8 nucleotides matching TRBD1. V lost 2 bases to trimming and J lost 6 bases; unmatched junction nucleotides: 4. CDR1 is SGDLS, CDR2 YYNGEE, per germline. The CDR3 contains 14 residues. The CDR3 DNA is TGTGCCAGCAGCGTCGACAGGGGTGGTCAGCCCCAGCATTTT. Translation gives CASSVDRGGQPQHF.

The CDR3 nucleotides read TGTGCCAGCAGTAGCGGGAGTTCTACGTACGAGCAGTACTTC. Residues: CASSSGSSTYEQYF. The gene calls are TRBV6-5 and TRBJ2-5; 8 bases are a match to TRBD2. The tail of the sequence fits TRBJ2-7 better, so the J call may be wrong. CDR1 and CDR2 (germline): MNHEY, SVGAGI. The CDR3 is 14 residues long.

This chain links TRBV5-1 with TRBJ2-3; 7 bases map to TRBD1. J was trimmed by 5 bases and V by 2 bases; bases with no gene match: 2. CDR1 SGHRS and CDR2 YFSETQ come from the germline V gene. The CDR3 loop spans 13 amino acids. CDR3 DNA: TGCGCCAGCAGCTTACAGGGGATAGATACGCAGTATTTT. Protein: CASSLQGIDTQYF.

As to this clone: A junction end diverges from the germline sequence, so it may reflect a read error. The chain combines TRBV7-3 with TRBJ1-5; 8 bases are shared with TRBD1. Germline-derived CDR1 and CDR2 are SGHTA and FQGTGA. The CDR3 is 14 amino acids. The CDR3 reads CASRRLPGTGHKPF. In DNA, the CDR3 is TGTGCCAGCAGACGACTTCCCGGGACAGGACATAAACCTTTT.

The chain uses TRBV19 and TRBJ2-2; D may be TRBD1 (6 bases). The CDR3 is 14 residues long. The germline V gene encodes CDR1 LNHDA and CDR2 SQIVND (reference sequence). V gave up 7 bases and J gave up 0 bases, with 9 bases separating them. The CDR3 loop is CASKGTPNTGELFF. CDR3 DNA: TGTGCCAGTAAAGGGACACCGAACACCGGGGAGCTGTTTTTT. Complete variable domain (other parts from reference TRBV19 and TRBJ2-2): DGGITQSPKYLFRKEGQNVTLSCEQNLNHDAMYWYRQDPGQGLRLIYYSQIVNDFQKGDIAEGYSVSREKKESFPLTVTSAQKNPTAFYLCASKGTPNTGELFFGEGSRLTVL.

The chain carries TRBV21-1 and TRBJ1-5; the table names TRBD1, a call not compared with the DNA. TRBV21-1 counts as a pseudogene. The CDR3 length is 17 residues. The CDR3 sequence is CASRRDRGPYYNQPQHF. The CDR3, as DNA: TGTGCCAGCAGGAGAGACAGGGGCCCCTACTACAATCAGCCCCAGCATTTT.

The gene calls are TRBV4-2 and TRBJ2-1, with TRBD2 identical over 13 bases. The germline V gene encodes CDR1 LGHNA and CDR2 YNFKEQ. There are 16 residues in the CDR3. V shed 2 bases and J 7 bases; nucleotides not matched to a gene: 5. The CDR3: CASSQQLAGGRNEQFF. In DNA, the CDR3 is TGTGCCAGCAGCCAACAACTAGCGGGAGGGAGAAATGAGCAGTTCTTC.

This clone has a handful of counts. The chain has TRBV10-3 and TRBJ1-4; 7 bases line up with TRBD1. This CDR3 spans 15 amino acids. Per germline, CDR1 ENHRY and CDR2 SYGVKD. V shed 0 bases and J 10 bases; nucleotides not matched to a gene: 8. CDR3 sequence reads: CAISESGQGTVKLFF. CDR3 DNA sequence: TGTGCCATCAGTGAGTCGGGTCAGGGGACAGTAAAACTGTTTTTT.

The chain recombines TRBV14 with TRBJ2-5; 9 nucleotides agree with TRBD1. CDR1 is SGHDN and CDR2 is FVKESK in the germline V gene. Germline trimming cut 0 bases from V and 2 bases from J; bases unmatched to any gene: 13. The CDR3 extends over 19 amino acids. Here the CDR3 reads CASSQDPEGRQGEQETQYF. DNA of the CDR3: TGTGCCAGCAGCCAAGATCCGGAAGGAAGACAGGGGGAACAAGAGACCCAGTACTTC.

This chain links TRBV19 with TRBJ2-1; 9 bases are a match to TRBD2. Trimming removed 10 bases from V and 9 bases from J; junction bases left unmatched: 19. CDR1 LNHDA and CDR2 SQIVND come from the germline V gene (reference sequence). This CDR3 is 16 amino acids long. The CDR3 reads CATRSGTSSFGAEQFF. CDR3 in DNA: TGTGCCACCAGATCGGGGACTAGCTCATTTGGGGCTGAGCAGTTCTTC.

The gene calls are TRBV6-5 and TRBJ2-1; D possibly corresponds to TRBD2 (6 bases). This CDR3 spans 15 amino acids. Trimming took off 5 bases at V and 6 bases at J, with 17 bases between the two ends. Per germline, CDR1 MNHEY and CDR2 SVGAGI. The CDR3 is CASSRNRDLGNEQFF. Here the CDR3 DNA reads TGTGCCAGCAGTAGGAACCGGGACTTGGGCAATGAGCAGTTCTTC.

The V call is TRBV28, the J call TRBJ1-2; no clear D. CDR1 and CDR2 from the germline V gene are MDHEN and SYDVKM. CDR3 length: 14 amino acids. V lost 6 bases, J lost 6 bases, and 17 bases lay in between. CDR3 DNA: TGTGCCAGCAGCCGCTTGGGCGTGAATGATGGCTACACCTTC. The encoded protein is CASSRLGVNDGYTF.

The chain recombines TRBV6-6 with TRBJ2-2; possible D gene TRBD2, 7 bases. Per germline, CDR1 MNHNY and CDR2 SVGAGI (reference sequence). V lost 2 bases to trimming and J lost 5 bases, with 12 bases between them. CDR3 length: 15 residues. CDR3 amino acids: CASSYTGGATGELFF. Here the CDR3 DNA reads TGTGCCAGCAGTTACACGGGGGGCGCAACCGGGGAGCTGTTTTTT.

For this clone: The sample has other DNA sequences that encode this CDR3 too. The rearrangement links TRBV7-2 to TRBJ1-1, with TRBD1 matching over 8 bases. CDR1 SGHTA and CDR2 FQGNSA come from the germline V gene. The CDR3 consists of 14 residues. Unmatched junction bases numbered 5, after V lost 5 bases and J lost 3 bases. CDR3 residues: CASSVTGGDTEAFF. The CDR3 DNA is TGTGCCAGCAGCGTCACAGGGGGGGACACTGAAGCTTTCTTT.

CDR3 sequence reads: CASSFGTGLRDTQYF. DNA of the CDR3: TGCGCCAGCAGCTTCGGGACAGGGCTTAGGGATACGCAGTATTTT. The J gene is TRBJ2-3, the V gene TRBV5-1; 9 positions agree with TRBD1. CDR1 is SGHRS and CDR2 is YFSETQ in the germline V gene. V was pared by 2 bases and J by 6 bases, with 7 bases of the junction left unmatched. The CDR3 is 15 amino acids. The whole variable domain, filled in from reference TRBV5-1 and TRBJ2-3, reads KAGVTQTPRYLIKTRGQQVTLSCSPISGHRSVSWYQQTPGQGLQFLFEYFSETQRNKGNFPGRFSGRQFSNSRSEMNVSTLELGDSALYLCASSFGTGLRDTQYFGPGTRLTVL.

The chain couples TRBV13 to TRBJ1-1; no firm D call. V was cut by 3 bases and J by 0 bases, with 11 bases left in between. The CDR3 covers 15 residues. CDR1 is PRHDT and CDR2 is FYEKMQ in the germline V gene (reference sequence). The CDR3 spells CASSFGGAVNTEAFF. Here the CDR3 DNA reads TGTGCCAGCAGCTTTGGCGGAGCAGTGAACACTGAAGCTTTCTTT. Filled out from reference TRBV13 and TRBJ1-1, the complete variable domain reads AAGVIQSPRHLIKEKRETATLKCYPIPRHDTVYWYQQGPGQDPQFLISFYEKMQSDKGSIPDRFSAQQFSDYHSELNMSSLELGDSALYFCASSFGGAVNTEAFFGQGTRLTVV.